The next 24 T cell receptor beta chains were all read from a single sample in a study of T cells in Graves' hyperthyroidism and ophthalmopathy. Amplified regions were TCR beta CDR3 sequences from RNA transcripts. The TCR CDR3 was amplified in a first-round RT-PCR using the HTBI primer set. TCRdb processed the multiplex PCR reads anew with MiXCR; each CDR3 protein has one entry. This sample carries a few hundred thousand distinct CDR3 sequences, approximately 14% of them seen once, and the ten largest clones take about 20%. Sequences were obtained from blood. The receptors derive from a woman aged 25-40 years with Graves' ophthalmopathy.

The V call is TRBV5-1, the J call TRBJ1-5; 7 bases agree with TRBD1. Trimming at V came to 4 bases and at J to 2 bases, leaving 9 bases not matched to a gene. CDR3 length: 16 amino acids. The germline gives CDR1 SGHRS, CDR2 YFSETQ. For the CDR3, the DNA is TGCGCCAGCAGCCCGACGGTAACAGGGGGCAATCAGCCCCAGCATTTT. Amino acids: CASSPTVTGGNQPQHF.

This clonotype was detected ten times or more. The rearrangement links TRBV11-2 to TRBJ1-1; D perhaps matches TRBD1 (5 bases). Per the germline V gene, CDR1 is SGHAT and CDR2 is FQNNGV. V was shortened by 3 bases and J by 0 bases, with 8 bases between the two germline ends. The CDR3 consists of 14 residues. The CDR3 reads CASSLAGMNTEAFF. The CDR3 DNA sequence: TGTGCCAGCAGCTTGGCAGGGATGAACACTGAAGCTTTCTTT.

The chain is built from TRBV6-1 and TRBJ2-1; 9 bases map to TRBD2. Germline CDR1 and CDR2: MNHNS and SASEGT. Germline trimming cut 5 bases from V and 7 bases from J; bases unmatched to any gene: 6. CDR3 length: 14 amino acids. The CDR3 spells CASSPRGGLNEQFF. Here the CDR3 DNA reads TGTGCCAGCAGTCCGCGGGGGGGCCTGAATGAGCAGTTCTTC.

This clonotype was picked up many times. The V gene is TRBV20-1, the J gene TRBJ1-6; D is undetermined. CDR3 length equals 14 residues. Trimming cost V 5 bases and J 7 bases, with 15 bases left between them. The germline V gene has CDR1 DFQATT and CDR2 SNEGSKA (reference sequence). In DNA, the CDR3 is TGCAGTGCTGACCCCACTATAGCGAATTCACCCCTCCACTTT. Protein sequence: CSADPTIANSPLHF.

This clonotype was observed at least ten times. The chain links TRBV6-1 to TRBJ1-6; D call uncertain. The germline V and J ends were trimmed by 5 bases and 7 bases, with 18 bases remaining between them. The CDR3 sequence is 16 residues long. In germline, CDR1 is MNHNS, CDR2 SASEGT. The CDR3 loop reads CASSSIGWSGNSPLHF. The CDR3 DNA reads TGTGCCAGCAGTAGCATCGGATGGTCGGGGAATTCACCCCTCCACTTT.

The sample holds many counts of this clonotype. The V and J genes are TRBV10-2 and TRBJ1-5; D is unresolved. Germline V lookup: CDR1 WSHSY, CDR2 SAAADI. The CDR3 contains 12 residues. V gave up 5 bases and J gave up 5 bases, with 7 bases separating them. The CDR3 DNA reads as TGCGCCAGCAGTTTCAAGGATCAGCCCCAGCATTTT. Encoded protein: CASSFKDQPQHF.

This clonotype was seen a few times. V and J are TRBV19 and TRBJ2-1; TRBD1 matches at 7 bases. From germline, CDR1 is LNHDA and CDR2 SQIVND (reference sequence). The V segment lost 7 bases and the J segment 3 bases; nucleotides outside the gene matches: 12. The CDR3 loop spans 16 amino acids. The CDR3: CASTLSPRTGYNEQFF. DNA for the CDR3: TGTGCCAGTACCCTGTCCCCACGGACAGGCTACAATGAGCAGTTCTTC.

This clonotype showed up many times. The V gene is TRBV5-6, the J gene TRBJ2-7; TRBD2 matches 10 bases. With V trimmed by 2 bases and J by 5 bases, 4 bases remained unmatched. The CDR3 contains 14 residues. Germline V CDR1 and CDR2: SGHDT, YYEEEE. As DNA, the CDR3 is TGTGCCAGCAGCTTCCCCGGGACTAGCGACGAGCAGTACTTC. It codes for CASSFPGTSDEQYF.

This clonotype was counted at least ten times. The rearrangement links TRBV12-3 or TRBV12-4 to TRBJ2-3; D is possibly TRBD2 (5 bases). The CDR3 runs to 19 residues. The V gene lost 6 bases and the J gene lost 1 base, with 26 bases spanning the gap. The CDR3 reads CASSTPQSGNIVGTDTQYF. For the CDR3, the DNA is TGTGCCAGCAGCACTCCCCAGTCGGGGAATATCGTGGGCACAGATACGCAGTATTTT.

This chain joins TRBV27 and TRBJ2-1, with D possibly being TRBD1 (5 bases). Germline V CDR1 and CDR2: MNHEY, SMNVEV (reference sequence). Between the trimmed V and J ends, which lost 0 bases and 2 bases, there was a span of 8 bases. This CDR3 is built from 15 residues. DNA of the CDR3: TGTGCCAGCAGTTTATCGGGGCCCCCCTACAATGAGCAGTTCTTC. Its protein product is CASSLSGPPYNEQFF.

The CDR3 DNA follows: TGTGCCACCAGTGACCGGAGCCGGAGGGGCAGGGTCACCGGGGAGCTGTTTTTT. Protein sequence: CATSDRSRRGRVTGELFF. The chain combines TRBV24-1 with TRBJ2-2; perhaps TRBD2 as D (6 bases). The CDR3 runs to 18 residues. V shed 4 bases and J shed 4 bases, with 21 bases lying between them. CDR1 and CDR2 from the germline V gene are KGHDR and SFDVKD.

The CDR3 here is CASSLGVGTNEQFF. The CDR3 region has the DNA TGTGCCAGCAGCTTAGGAGTGGGGACTAATGAGCAGTTCTTC. This chain joins TRBV7-6 and TRBJ2-1; weak D call: TRBD2 (6 bases). The CDR3 is 14 residues long. Trimming stripped 1 base from V and 7 bases from J, with 11 bases between. CDR1 SGHVS and CDR2 FNYEAQ come from the germline V gene.

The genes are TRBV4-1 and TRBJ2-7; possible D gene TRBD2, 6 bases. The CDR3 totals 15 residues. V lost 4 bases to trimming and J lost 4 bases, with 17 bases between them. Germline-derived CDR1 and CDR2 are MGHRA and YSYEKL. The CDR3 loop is CASSPTAAGRYEQYF. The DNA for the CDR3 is TGCGCCAGCAGCCCAACGGCGGCGGGGCGATACGAGCAGTACTTC.

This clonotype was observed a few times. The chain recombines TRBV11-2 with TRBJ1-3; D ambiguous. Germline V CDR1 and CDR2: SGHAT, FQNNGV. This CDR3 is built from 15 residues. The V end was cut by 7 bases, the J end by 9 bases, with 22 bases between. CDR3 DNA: TGTGCCAGCACCTCCCCCAAGCCTGGATTGGGCACCATATATTTT. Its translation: CASTSPKPGLGTIYF.

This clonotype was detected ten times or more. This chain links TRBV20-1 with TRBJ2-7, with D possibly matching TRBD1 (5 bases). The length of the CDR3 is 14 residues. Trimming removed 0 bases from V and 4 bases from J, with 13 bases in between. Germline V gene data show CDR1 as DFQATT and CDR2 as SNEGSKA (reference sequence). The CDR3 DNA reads TGCAGTGCTAGAGATCAACTGACAGTTTACGAGCAGTACTTC. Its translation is CSARDQLTVYEQYF.

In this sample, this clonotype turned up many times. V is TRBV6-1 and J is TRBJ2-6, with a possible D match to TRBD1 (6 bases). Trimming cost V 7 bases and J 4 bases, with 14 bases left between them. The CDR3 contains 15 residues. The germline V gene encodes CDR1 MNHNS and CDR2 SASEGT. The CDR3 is CASTSGAPGANVLTF. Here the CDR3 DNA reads TGTGCCAGCACGTCAGGGGCGCCAGGGGCCAACGTCCTGACTTTC.

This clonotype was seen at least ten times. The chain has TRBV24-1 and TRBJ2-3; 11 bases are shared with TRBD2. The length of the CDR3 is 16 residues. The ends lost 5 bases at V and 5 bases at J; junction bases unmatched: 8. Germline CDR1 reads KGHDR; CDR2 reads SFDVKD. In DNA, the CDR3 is TGTGCCACCAGTGGTACCCTAGCGGGGGGAAGAGATACGCAGTATTTT. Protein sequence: CATSGTLAGGRDTQYF.

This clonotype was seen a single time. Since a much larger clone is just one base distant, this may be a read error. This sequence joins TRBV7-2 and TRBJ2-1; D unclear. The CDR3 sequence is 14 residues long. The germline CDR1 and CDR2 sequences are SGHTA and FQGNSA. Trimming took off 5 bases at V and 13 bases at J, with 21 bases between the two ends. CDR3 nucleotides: TGTGCCAGCAGCGGAGACGGCTATGGATGGCCCCAGTTCTTC. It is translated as CASSGDGYGWPQFF.

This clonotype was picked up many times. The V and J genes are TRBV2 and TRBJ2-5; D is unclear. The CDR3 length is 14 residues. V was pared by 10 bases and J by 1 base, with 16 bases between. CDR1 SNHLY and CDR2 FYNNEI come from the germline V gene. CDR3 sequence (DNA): TGTGCCACCCAAGGCAGTCGGAGCCAAGAGACCCAGTACTTC. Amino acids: CATQGSRSQETQYF.

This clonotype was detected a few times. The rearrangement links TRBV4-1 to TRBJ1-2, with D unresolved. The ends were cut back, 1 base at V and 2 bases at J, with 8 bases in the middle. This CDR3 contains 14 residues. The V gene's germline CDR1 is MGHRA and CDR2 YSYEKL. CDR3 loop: CASSQAAVNYGYTF. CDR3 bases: TGCGCCAGCAGCCAAGCTGCGGTAAACTATGGCTACACCTTC.

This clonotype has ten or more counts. The CDR3 here is CASSPGTEQYF. In nucleotides, the CDR3 is TGTGCCAGCAGTCCAGGCACCGAGCAGTACTTC. The chain links TRBV28 to TRBJ2-7; D not resolved. Looked up from germline, CDR1 is MDHEN and CDR2 is SYDVKM. V shed 5 bases and J shed 6 bases, with 8 bases lying between them. This CDR3 comprises 11 residues.

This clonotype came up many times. The CDR3: CATPGQGATEAFF. CDR3 in DNA: TGTGCCACCCCCGGACAGGGGGCCACTGAAGCTTTCTTT. This chain connects TRBV2 to TRBJ1-1, with 11 positions matching TRBD1. The germline gives CDR1 SNHLY, CDR2 FYNNEI. The CDR3 length is 13 residues. V gave up 10 bases and J gave up 4 bases; unmatched junction bases: 5.

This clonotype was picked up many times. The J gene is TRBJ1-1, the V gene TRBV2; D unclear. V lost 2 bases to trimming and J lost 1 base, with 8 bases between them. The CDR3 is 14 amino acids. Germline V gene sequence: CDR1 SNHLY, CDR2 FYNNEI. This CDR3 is CASSEQTKNTEAFF. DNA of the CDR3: TGTGCCAGCAGTGAACAAACAAAGAACACTGAAGCTTTCTTT.

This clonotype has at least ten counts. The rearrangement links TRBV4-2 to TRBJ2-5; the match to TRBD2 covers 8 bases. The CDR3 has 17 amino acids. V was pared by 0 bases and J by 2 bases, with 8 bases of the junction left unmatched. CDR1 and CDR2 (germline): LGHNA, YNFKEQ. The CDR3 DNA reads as TGTGCCAGCAGCCAAGATCGCCAGCGGGGGCTACAAGAGACCCAGTACTTC. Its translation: CASSQDRQRGLQETQYF.